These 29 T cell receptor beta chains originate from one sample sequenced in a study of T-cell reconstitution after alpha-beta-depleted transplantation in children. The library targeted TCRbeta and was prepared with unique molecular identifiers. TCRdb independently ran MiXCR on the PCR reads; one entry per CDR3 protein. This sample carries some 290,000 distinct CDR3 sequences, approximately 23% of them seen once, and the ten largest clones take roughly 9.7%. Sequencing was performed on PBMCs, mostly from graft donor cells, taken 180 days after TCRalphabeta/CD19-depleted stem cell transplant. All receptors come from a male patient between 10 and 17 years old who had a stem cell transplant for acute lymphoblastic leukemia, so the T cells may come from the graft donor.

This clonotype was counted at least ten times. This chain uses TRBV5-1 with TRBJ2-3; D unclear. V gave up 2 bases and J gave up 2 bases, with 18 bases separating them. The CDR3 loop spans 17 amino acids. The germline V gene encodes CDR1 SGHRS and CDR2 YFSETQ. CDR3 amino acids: CASSFPPRVFATDTQYF. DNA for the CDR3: TGCGCCAGCAGCTTTCCCCCCCGGGTGTTTGCCACAGATACGCAGTATTTT. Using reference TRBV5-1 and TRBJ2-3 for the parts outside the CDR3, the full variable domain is KAGVTQTPRYLIKTRGQQVTLSCSPISGHRSVSWYQQTPGQGLQFLFEYFSETQRNKGNFPGRFSGRQFSNSRSEMNVSTLELGDSALYLCASSFPPRVFATDTQYFGPGTRLTVL.

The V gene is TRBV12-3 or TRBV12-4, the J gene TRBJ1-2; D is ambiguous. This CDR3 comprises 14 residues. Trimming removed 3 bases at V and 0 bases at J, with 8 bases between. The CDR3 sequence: CASSFRDSNYGYTF. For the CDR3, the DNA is TGTGCCAGCAGTTTCCGGGATTCTAACTATGGCTACACCTTC.

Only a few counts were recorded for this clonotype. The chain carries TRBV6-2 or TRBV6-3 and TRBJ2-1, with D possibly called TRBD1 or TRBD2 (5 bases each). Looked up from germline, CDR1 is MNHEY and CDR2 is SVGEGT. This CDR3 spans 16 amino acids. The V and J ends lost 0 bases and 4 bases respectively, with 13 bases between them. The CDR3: CASSYSAGSGYNEQFF. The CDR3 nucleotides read TGTGCCAGCAGTTACTCAGCAGGGTCGGGGTACAATGAGCAGTTCTTC.

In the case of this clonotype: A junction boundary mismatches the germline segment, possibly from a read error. The CDR3 coding sequence is TGTGCCAGCAGGACAGCGACAGCGAGCACAGATACGAAGTATTTT. Translating it yields CASRTATASTDTKYF. The chain combines TRBV27 with TRBJ2-3, with D possibly matching TRBD1 (5 bases). Germline V gene data show CDR1 as MNHEY and CDR2 as SMNVEV (reference sequence). There are 15 residues in the CDR3.

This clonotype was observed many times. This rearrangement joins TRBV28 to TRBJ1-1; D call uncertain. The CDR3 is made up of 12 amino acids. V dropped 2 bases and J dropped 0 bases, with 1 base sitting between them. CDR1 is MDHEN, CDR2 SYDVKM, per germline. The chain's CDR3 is CASSLLNTEAFF. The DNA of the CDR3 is TGTGCCAGCAGTTTACTGAACACTGAAGCTTTCTTT.

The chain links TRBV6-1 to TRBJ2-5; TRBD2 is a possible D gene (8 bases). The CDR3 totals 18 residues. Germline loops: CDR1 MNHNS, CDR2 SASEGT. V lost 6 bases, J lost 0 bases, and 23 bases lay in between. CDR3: CASRKQGRAGGHQETQYF. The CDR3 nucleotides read TGTGCCAGCAGGAAACAGGGGAGGGCGGGAGGTCACCAAGAGACCCAGTACTTC.

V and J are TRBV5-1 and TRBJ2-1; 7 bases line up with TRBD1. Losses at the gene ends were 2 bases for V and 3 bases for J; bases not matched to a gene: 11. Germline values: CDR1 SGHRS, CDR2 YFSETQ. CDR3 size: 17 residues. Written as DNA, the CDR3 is TGCGCCAGCAGCTTTAAAGACAGGGCGCCTAACTACAATGAGCAGTTCTTC. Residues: CASSFKDRAPNYNEQFF.

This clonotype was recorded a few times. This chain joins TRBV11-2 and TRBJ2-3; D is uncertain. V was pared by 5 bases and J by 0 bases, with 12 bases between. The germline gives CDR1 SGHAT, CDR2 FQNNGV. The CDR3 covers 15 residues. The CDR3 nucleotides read TGTGCCAGCAGCCCGGACCACCAGAGCACAGATACGCAGTATTTT. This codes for CASSPDHQSTDTQYF. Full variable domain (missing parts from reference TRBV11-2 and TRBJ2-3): EAGVAQSPRYKIIEKRQSVAFWCNPISGHATLYWYQQILGQGPKLLIQFQNNGVVDDSQLPKDRFSAERLKGVDSTLKIQPAKLEDSAVYLCASSPDHQSTDTQYFGPGTRLTVL.

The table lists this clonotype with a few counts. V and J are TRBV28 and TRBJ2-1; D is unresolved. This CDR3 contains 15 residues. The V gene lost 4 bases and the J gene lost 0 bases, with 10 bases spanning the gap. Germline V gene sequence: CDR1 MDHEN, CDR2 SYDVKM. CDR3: CASSSKFPSYNEQFF. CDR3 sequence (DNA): TGTGCCAGCAGTTCAAAGTTCCCCTCCTACAATGAGCAGTTCTTC. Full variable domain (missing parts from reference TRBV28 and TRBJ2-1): DVKVTQSSRYLVKRTGEKVFLECVQDMDHENMFWYRQDPGLGLRLIYFSYDVKMKEKGDIPEGYSVSREKKERFSLILESASTNQTSMYLCASSSKFPSYNEQFFGPGTRLTVL.

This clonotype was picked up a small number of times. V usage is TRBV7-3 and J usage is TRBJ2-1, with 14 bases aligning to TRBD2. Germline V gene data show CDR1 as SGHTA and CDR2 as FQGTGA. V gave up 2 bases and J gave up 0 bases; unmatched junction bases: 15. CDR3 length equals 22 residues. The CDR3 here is CASSLHHYPGLAGASSYNEQFF. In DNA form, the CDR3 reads TGTGCCAGCAGCTTACACCACTACCCGGGACTAGCGGGAGCGAGCTCCTACAATGAGCAGTTCTTC.

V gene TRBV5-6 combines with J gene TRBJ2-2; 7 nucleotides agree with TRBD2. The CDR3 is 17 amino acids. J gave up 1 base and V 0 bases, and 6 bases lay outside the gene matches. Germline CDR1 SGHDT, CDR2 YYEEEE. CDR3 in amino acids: CASSLARLAVNTGELFF. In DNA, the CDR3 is TGTGCCAGCAGCTTGGCCAGGCTAGCGGTGAACACCGGGGAGCTGTTTTTT.

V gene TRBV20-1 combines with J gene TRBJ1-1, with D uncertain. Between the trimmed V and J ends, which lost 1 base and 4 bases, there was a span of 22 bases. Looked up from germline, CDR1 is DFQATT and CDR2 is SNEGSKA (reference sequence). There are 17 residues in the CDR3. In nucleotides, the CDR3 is TGCAGTGCTAGAGGGTACAGATCGGGTTTCAGCGGCACTGAAGCTTTCTTT. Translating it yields CSARGYRSGFSGTEAFF.

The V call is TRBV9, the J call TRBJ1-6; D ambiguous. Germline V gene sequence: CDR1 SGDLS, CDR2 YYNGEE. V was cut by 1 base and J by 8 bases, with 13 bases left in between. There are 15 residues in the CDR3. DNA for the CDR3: TGTGCCAGCAGCGTAAAACCTTCTTGCTATTCACCCCTCCACTTT. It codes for CASSVKPSCYSPLHF.

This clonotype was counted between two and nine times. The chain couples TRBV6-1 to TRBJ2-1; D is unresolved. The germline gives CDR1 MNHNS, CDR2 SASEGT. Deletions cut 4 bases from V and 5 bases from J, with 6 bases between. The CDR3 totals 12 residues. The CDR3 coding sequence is TGTGCCAGCAGTGGCTTAAACAATGAGCAGTTCTTC. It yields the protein CASSGLNNEQFF.

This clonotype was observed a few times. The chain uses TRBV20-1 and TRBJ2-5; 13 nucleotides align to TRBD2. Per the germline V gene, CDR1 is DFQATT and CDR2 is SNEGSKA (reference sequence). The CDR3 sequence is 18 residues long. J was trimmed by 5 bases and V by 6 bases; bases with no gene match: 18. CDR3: CSATRGLAGTQLGETQYF. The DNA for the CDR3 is TGCAGTGCCACCCGGGGACTAGCGGGGACACAGCTCGGGGAGACCCAGTACTTC.

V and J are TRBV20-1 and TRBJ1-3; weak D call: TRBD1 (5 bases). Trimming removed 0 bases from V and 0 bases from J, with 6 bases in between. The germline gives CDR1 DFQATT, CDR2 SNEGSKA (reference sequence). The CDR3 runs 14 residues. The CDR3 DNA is TGCAGTGCTAGAGAAGGGACCTCTGGAAACACCATATATTTT. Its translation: CSAREGTSGNTIYF.

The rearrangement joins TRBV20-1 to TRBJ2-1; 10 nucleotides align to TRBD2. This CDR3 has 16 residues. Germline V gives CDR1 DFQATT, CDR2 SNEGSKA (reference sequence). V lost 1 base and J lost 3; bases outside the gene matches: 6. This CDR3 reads CSARVPSGRDYNEQFF. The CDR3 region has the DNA TGCAGTGCTAGAGTCCCGAGCGGGAGGGACTACAATGAGCAGTTCTTC.

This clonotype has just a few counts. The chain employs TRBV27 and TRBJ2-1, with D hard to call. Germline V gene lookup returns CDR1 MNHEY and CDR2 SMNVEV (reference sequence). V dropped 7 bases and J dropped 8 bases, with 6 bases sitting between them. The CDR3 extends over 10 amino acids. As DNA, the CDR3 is TGTGCCAGCACTAAGGATGAGCAGTTCTTC. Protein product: CASTKDEQFF.

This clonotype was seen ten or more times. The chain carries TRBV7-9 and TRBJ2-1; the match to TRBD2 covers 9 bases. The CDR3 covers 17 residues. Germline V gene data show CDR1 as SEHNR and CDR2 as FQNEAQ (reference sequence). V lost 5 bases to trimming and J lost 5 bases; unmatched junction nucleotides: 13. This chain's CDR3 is CASSPNKGGRGDNEQFF. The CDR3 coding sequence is TGTGCCAGCAGCCCCAATAAAGGCGGGAGGGGCGACAATGAGCAGTTCTTC.

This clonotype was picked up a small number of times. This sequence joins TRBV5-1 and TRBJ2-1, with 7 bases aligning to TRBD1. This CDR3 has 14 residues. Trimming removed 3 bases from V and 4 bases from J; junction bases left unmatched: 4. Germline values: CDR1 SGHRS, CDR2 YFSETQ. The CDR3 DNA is TGCGCCAGCAGCTGGGGACAGCTATACAATGAGCAGTTCTTC. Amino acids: CASSWGQLYNEQFF. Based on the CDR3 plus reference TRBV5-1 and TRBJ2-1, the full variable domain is KAGVTQTPRYLIKTRGQQVTLSCSPISGHRSVSWYQQTPGQGLQFLFEYFSETQRNKGNFPGRFSGRQFSNSRSEMNVSTLELGDSALYLCASSWGQLYNEQFFGPGTRLTVL.

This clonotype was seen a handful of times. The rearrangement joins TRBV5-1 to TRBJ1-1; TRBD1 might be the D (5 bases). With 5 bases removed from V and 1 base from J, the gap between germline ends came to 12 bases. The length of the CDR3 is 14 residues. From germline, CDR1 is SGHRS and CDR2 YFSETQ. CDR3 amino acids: CASRPGLGNTEAFF. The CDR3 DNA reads TGCGCCAGCAGGCCGGGGCTAGGGAACACTGAAGCTTTCTTT. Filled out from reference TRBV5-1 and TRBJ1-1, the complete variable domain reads KAGVTQTPRYLIKTRGQQVTLSCSPISGHRSVSWYQQTPGQGLQFLFEYFSETQRNKGNFPGRFSGRQFSNSRSEMNVSTLELGDSALYLCASRPGLGNTEAFFGQGTRLTVV.

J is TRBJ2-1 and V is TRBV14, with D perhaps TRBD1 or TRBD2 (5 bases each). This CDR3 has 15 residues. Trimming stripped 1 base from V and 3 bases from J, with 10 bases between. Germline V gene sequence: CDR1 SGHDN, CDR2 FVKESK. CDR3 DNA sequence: TGTGCCAGCAGCCAAGTTAAGGGACGCTACAATGAGCAGTTCTTC. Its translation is CASSQVKGRYNEQFF.

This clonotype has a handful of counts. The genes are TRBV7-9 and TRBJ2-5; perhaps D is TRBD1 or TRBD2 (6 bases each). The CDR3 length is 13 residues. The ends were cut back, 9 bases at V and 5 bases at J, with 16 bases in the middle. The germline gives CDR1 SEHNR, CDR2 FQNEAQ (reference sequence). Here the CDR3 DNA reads TGTGCCAGTGGGGGGCGCGACGTTGAGACCCAGTACTTC. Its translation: CASGGRDVETQYF.

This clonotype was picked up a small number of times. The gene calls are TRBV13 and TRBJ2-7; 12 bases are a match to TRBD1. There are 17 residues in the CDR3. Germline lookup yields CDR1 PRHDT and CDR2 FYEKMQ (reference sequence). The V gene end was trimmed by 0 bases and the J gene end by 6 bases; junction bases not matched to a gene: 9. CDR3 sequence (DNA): TGTGCCAGCAGCTTAGGTTTACTGGGACAGGGGGCTGGCGAGCAGTACTTC. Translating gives CASSLGLLGQGAGEQYF.

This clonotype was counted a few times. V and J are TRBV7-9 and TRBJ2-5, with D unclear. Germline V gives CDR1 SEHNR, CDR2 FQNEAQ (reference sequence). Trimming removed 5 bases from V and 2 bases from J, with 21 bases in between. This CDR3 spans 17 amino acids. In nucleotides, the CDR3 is TGTGCCAGCAGCCAACGACCCTCCAGGTTCTTTCAAGAGACCCAGTACTTC. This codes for CASSQRPSRFFQETQYF.

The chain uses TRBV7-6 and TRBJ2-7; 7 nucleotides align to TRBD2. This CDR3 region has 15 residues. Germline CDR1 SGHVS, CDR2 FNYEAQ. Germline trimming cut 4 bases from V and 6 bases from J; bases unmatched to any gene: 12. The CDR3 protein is CASSSLPAGKGEQYF. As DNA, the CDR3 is TGTGCCAGCAGCTCGCTCCCAGCGGGAAAAGGCGAGCAGTACTTC.

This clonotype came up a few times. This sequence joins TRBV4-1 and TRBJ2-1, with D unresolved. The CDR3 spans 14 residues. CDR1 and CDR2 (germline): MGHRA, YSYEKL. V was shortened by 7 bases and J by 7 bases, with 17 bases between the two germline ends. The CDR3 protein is CASTEIAVLNEQFF. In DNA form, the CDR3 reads TGCGCCAGCACAGAAATAGCCGTGCTAAATGAGCAGTTCTTC.

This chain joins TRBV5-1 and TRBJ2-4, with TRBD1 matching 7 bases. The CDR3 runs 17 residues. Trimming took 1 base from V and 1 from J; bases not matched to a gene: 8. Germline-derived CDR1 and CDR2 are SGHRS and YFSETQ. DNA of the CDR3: TGCGCCAGCAGCTTGACAGGGGAAATGTCGGCCAAAAACATTCAGTACTTC. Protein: CASSLTGEMSAKNIQYF. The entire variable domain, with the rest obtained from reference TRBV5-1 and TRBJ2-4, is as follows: KAGVTQTPRYLIKTRGQQVTLSCSPISGHRSVSWYQQTPGQGLQFLFEYFSETQRNKGNFPGRFSGRQFSNSRSEMNVSTLELGDSALYLCASSLTGEMSAKNIQYFGAGTRLSVL.

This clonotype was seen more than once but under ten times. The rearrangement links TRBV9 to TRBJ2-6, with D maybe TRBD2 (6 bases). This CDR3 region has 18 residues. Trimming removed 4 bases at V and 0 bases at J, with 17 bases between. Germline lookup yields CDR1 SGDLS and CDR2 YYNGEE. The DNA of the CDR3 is TGTGCCAGCAGCTCCCGGGACTCCTTCCTCTCTGGGGCCAACGTCCTGACTTTC. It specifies CASSSRDSFLSGANVLTF.